This TCR beta chain comes out of a study of OX40 agonist ivuxolimab in advanced cancers. Study-level background: At 82.7% male, the cohort had a mean age of roughly 60 years, ranging from about 20 to 80. Overall study results and limits: Normalized T-cell clonal expansion was also low in a subset of nonresponders. There was clonal expansion of CD4+ and CD8+ blood T cells by week 6 at 0.1 to 3.0 mg/kg.

The repertoire was sequenced with immunoSEQ multiplex PCR; TCRdb's copy has only in-frame clones and lacks some. The sample holds about 62,000 clones, 85% seen once. V was pared by 0 bases and J by 0 bases, with 7 bases between. There are 15 residues in the CDR3. Per germline, CDR1 SGDLS and CDR2 YYNGEE. For this clone: As yet, its antigen is unknown.

The input for sequencing was CD4+ or CD8+ T cells sorted from blood, taken in a trial of the OX40 agonist ivuxolimab. This sequence joins TRBV9 and TRBJ1-5; D unclear. This receptor was identified in an adult with an advanced solid tumor such as melanoma, head and neck, liver or kidney cancer. CDR3 sequence (DNA): TGTGCCAGCAGCGTAGAAAGGGATAGCAATCAGCCCCAGCATTTT. Amino acids: CASSVERDSNQPQHF.